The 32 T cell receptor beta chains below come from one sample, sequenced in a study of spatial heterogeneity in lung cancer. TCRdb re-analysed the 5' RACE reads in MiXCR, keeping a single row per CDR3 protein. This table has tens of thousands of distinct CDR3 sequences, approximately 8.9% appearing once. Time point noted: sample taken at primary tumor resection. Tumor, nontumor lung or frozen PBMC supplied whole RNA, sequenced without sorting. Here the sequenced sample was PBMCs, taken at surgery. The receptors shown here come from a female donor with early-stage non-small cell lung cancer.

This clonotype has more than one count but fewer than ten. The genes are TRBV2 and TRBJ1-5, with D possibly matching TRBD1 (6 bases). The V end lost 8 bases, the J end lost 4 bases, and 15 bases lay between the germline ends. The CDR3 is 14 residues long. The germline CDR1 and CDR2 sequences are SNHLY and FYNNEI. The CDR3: CASGVQGSNQPQHF. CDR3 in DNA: TGTGCCAGCGGGGTTCAGGGGTCTAATCAGCCCCAGCATTTT.

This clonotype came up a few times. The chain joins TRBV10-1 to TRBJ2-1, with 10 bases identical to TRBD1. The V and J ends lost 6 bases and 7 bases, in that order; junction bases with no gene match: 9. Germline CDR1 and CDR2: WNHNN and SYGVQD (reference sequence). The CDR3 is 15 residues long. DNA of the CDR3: TGCGCCAGCAGCGGCCCCGGGACAGGGGAGAATGAGCAGTTCTTC. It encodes CASSGPGTGENEQFF.

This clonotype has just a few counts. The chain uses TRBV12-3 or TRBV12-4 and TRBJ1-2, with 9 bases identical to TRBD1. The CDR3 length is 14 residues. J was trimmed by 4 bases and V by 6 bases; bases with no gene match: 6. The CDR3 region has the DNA TGTGCCAGCAGGAGGGACAGGGATTTCTATGGCTACACCTTC. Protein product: CASRRDRDFYGYTF.

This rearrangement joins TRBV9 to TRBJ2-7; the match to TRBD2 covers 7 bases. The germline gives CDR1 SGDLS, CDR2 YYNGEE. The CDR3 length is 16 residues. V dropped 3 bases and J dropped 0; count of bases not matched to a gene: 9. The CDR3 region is CASSGTGTTLSYEQYF. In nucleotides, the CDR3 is TGTGCCAGCAGCGGCACCGGGACTACCCTCTCCTACGAGCAGTACTTC.

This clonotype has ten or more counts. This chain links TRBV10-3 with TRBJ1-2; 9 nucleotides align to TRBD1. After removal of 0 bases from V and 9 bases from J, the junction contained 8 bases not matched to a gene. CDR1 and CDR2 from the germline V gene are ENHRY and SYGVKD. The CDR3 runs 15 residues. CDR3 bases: TGTGCCATCAGTGAGTCGAAGGGGACAGGGATGCGCTACACCTTC. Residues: CAISESKGTGMRYTF.

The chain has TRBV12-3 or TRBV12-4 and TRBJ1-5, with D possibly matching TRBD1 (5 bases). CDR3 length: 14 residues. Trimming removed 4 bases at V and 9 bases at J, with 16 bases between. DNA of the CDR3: TGTGCCAGCAGTTCTCAAGGGGCCCATCGGCCCCAGCATTTT. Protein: CASSSQGAHRPQHF.

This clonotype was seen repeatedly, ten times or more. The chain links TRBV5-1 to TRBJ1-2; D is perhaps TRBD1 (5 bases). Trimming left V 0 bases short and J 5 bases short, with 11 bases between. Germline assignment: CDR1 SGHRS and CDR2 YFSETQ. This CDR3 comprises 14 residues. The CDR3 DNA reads TGCGCCAGCAGCTTGGCCTTGACAGAATATGGCTACACCTTC. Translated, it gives CASSLALTEYGYTF.

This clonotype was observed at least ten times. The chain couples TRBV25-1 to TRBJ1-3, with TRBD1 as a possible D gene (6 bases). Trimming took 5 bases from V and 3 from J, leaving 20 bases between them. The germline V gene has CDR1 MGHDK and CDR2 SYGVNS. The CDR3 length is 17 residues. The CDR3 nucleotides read TGTGCCAGCAGTCCCACGGGGTGGGACAAGATTGGAAACACCATATATTTT. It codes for CASSPTGWDKIGNTIYF.

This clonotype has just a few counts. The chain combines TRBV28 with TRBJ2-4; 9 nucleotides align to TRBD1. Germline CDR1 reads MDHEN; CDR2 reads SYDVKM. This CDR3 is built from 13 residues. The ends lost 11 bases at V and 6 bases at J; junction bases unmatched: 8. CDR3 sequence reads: CAVSPGQGNIQYF. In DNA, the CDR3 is TGTGCCGTCAGTCCGGGACAGGGAAACATTCAGTACTTC.

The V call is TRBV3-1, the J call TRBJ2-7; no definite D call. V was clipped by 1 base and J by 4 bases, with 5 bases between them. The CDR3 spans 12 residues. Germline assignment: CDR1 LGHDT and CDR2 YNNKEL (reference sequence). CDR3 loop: CASSQVGYEQYF. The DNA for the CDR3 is TGTGCCAGCAGCCAAGTCGGATACGAGCAGTACTTC.

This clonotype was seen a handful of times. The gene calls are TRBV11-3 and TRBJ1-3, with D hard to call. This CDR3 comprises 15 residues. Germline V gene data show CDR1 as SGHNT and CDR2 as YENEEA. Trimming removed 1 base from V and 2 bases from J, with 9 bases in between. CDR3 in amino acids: CASSLGAEAGNTIYF. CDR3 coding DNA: TGTGCCAGCAGCTTAGGGGCGGAGGCTGGAAACACCATATATTTT.

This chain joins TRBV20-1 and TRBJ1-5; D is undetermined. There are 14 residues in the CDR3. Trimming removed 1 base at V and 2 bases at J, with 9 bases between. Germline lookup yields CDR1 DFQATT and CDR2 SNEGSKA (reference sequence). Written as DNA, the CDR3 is TGCAGTGCTAGAGTCACGGGTGGCAATCAGCCCCAGCATTTT. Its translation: CSARVTGGNQPQHF.

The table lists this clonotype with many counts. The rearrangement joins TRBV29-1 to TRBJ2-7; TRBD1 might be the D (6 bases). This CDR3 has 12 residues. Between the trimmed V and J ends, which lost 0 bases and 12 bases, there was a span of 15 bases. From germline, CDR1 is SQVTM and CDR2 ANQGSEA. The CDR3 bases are TGCAGCGTTGAAGATCCAGGGGCAGGCCTGTACGTC. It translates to CSVEDPGAGLYV.

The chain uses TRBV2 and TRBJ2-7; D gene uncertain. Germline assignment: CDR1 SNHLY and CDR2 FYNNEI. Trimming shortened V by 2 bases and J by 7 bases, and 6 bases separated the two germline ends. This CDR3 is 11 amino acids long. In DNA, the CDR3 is TGTGCCAGCAGTGAAATGGGGGAGCAGTACTTC. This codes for CASSEMGEQYF.

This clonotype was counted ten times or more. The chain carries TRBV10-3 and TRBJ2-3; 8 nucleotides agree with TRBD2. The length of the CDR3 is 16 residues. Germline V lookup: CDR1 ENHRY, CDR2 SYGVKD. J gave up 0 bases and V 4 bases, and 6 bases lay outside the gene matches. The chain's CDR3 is CAISVGGRTSTDTQYF. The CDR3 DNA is TGTGCCATCAGTGTGGGCGGGAGGACTAGCACAGATACGCAGTATTTT.

The CDR3 DNA sequence: TGTGCCACGGAGGGGTACTATGGCTACACCTTC. This codes for CATEGYYGYTF. The rearrangement joins TRBV10-3 to TRBJ1-2; a weak D match, TRBD1 (5 bases). The CDR3 extends over 11 amino acids. CDR1 ENHRY and CDR2 SYGVKD come from the germline V gene. Trimming cost V 10 bases and J 3 bases, with 9 bases left between them.

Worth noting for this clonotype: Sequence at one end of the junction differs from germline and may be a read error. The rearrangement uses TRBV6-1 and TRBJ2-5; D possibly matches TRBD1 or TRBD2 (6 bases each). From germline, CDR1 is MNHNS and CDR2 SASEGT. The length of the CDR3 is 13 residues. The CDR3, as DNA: TGTGTCAGCAGATTCGGGGGCTCAGAGACCCAGTACTTC. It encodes CVSRFGGSETQYF.

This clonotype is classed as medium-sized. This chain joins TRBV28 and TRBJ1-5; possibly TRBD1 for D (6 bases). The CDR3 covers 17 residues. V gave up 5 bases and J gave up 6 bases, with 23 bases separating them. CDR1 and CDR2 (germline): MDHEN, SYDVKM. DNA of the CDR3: TGTGCCAGCAGTCCTGTCACAGGGAACCCGGGAATTCAGCCCCAGCATTTT. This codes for CASSPVTGNPGIQPQHF.

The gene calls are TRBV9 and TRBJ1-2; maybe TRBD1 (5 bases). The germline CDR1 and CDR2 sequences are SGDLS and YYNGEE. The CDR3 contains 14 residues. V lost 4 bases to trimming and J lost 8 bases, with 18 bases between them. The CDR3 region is CASSPETVTGGYTF. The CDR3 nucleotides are TGTGCCAGCAGCCCCGAGACAGTTACTGGGGGCTACACCTTC.

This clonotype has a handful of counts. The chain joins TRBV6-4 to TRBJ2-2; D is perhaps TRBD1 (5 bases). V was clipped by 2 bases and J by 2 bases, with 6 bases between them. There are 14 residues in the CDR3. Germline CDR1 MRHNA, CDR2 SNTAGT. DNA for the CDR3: TGTGCCAGCAGTGACCAGGGAAACACCGGGGAGCTGTTTTTT. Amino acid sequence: CASSDQGNTGELFF.

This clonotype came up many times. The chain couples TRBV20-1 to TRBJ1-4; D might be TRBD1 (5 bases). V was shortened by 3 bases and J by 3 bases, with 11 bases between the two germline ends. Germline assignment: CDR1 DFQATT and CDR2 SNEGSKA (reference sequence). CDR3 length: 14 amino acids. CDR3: CSASKPGANEKLFF. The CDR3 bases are TGCAGTGCTAGTAAACCGGGGGCTAATGAAAAACTGTTTTTT.

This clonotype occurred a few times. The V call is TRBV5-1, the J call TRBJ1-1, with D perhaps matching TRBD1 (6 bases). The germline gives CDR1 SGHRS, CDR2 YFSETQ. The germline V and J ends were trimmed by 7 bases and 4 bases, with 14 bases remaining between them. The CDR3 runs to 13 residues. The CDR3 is CASRNTGTTEAFF. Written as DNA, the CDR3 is TGCGCCAGCCGGAACACAGGGACCACTGAAGCTTTCTTT. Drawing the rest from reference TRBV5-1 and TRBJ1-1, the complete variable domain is KAGVTQTPRYLIKTRGQQVTLSCSPISGHRSVSWYQQTPGQGLQFLFEYFSETQRNKGNFPGRFSGRQFSNSRSEMNVSTLELGDSALYLCASRNTGTTEAFFGQGTRLTVV.

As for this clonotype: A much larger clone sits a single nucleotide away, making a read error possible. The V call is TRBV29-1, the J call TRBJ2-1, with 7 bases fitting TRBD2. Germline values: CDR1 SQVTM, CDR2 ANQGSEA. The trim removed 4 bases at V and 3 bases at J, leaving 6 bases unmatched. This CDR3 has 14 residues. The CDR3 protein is CSVGSGNYYNEQFF. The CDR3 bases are TGCAGCGTTGGGAGCGGGAATTACTACAATGAGCAGTTCTTC.

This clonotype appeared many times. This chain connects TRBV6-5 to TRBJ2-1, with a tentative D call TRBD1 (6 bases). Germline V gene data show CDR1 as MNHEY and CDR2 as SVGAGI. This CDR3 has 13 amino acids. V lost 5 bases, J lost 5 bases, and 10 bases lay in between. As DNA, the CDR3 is TGTGCCAGCAGTGAACGGACAGACAATGAGCAGTTCTTC. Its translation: CASSERTDNEQFF.

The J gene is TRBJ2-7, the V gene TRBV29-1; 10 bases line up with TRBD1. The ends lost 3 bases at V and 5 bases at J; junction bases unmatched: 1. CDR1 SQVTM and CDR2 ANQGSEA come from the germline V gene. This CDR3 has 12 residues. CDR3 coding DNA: TGCAGCGTTGAGGGGACAGGGGACGAGCAGTACTTC. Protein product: CSVEGTGDEQYF.

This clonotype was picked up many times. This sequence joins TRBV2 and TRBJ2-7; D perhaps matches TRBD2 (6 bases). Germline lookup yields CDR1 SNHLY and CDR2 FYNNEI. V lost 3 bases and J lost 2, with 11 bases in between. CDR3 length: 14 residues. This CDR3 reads CASSERDKTYEQYF. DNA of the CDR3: TGTGCCAGCAGTGAGCGGGATAAGACCTACGAGCAGTACTTC. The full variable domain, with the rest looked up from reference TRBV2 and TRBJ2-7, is EPEVTQTPSHQVTQMGQEVILRCVPISNHLYFYWYRQILGQKVEFLVSFYNNEISEKSEIFDDQFSVERPDGSNFTLKIRSTKLEDSAMYFCASSERDKTYEQYFGPGTRLTVT.

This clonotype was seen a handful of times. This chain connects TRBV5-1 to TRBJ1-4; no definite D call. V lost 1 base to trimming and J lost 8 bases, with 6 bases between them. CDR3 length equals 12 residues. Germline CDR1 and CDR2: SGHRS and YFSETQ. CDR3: CASSLMGEKLFF. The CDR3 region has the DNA TGCGCCAGCAGCTTGATGGGGGAAAAACTGTTTTTT.

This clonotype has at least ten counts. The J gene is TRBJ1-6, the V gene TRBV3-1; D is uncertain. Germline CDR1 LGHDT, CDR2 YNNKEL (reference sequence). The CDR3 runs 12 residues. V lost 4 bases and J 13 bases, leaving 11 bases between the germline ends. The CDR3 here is CASSRPLGPLHF. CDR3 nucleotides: TGTGCCAGCAGCCGCCCCCTCGGGCCCCTCCACTTT.

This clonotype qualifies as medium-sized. In nucleotides, the CDR3 is TGTGCCATCAGCCACCCCGGGACAACCACAGATACGCAGTATTTT. Residues: CAISHPGTTTDTQYF. The rearrangement joins TRBV10-3 to TRBJ2-3; D possibly corresponds to TRBD1 (6 bases). V was cut by 6 bases and J by 2 bases, with 15 bases left in between. Germline loops: CDR1 ENHRY, CDR2 SYGVKD. This CDR3 has 15 residues.

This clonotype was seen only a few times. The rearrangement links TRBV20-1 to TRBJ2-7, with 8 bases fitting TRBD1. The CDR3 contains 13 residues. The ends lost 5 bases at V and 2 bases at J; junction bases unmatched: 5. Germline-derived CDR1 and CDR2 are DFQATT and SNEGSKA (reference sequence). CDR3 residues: CSAHDRGPYEQYF. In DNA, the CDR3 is TGCAGTGCTCACGACAGGGGCCCCTACGAGCAGTACTTC.

The CDR3 spells CASSTRGTNRGRPTYEQYV. In DNA form, the CDR3 reads TGTGCCAGCAGCACAAGGGGTACCAACAGGGGGCGCCCCACGTACGAGCAGTACGTC. V and J are TRBV21-1 and TRBJ2-7; the table's TRBD1 call for D was not verified on the DNA. TRBV21-1 is classified as a pseudogene. CDR3 length equals 19 residues.

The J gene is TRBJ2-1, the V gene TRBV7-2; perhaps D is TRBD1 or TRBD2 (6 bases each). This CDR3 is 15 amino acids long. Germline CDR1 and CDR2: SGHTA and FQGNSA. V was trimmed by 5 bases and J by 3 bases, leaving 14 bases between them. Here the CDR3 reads CASSPDRGRYNEQFF. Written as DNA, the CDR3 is TGTGCCAGCAGCCCGGACCGGGGGCGCTACAATGAGCAGTTCTTC. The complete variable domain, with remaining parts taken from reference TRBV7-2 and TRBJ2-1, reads GAGVSQSPSNKVTEKGKDVELRCDPISGHTALYWYRQSLGQGLEFLIYFQGNSAPDKSGLPSDRFSAERTGGSVSTLTIQRTQQEDSAVYLCASSPDRGRYNEQFFGPGTRLTVL.